The 24 T cell receptor beta chains reported below all come from one sample, sequenced in a study of blood T cell repertoires in COVID-19. Using immunoSEQ multiplex PCR, the repertoire was profiled, and TCRdb retains in-frame clones only, with some absent. The sample lists more than 300,000 clones; 92% were seen once. Sequencing was done on a sample of PBMCs or T cells enriched from blood (not recorded which). Receptors originate from a woman aged 30 to 39 who had recovered from COVID-19.

The sample holds one count of this clone. The CDR3 nucleotides are TGTGCCAGCAGTTCACAGGGAGAAGAAAAACTGTTTTTT. Its protein product is CASSSQGEEKLFF. The chain has TRBV11-2 and TRBJ1-4; D may be TRBD1 (6 bases). The V gene's germline CDR1 is SGHAT and CDR2 FQNNGV. This CDR3 contains 13 residues. V was clipped by 6 bases and J by 8 bases, with 13 bases between them.

About this clone itself: Other DNA sequences in the same sample also yield this CDR3. The J gene is TRBJ2-7, the V gene TRBV6-5; 8 bases match TRBD1. The J segment lost 4 bases and the V segment lost 6 bases, leaving 2 bases of the junction unmatched. The CDR3 is made up of 12 amino acids. Germline V CDR1 and CDR2: MNHEY, SVGAGI. CDR3 sequence (DNA): TGTGCCAGCAGCCGGGACAGGTACGAGCAGTACTTC. Amino acids: CASSRDRYEQYF.

This clone came up once. The V call is TRBV5-1, the J call TRBJ2-5; 10 bases line up with TRBD1. Germline CDR1 reads SGHRS; CDR2 reads YFSETQ. V trimming: 7 bases; J trimming: 4 bases; junction bases outside the gene matches: 7. The length of the CDR3 is 14 residues. DNA for the CDR3: TGCGCCAGCGGCATGGGACAGGGGAGAGAGACCCAGTACTTC. Its translation is CASGMGQGRETQYF.

This chain connects TRBV7-2 to TRBJ1-1; D might be TRBD1 (5 bases). Trimming took off 2 bases at V and 10 bases at J, with 14 bases between the two ends. The CDR3 totals 13 residues. Germline assignment: CDR1 SGHTA and CDR2 FQGNSA. DNA of the CDR3: TGTGCCAGCAGCTTACTGGGAGTGGGGGGAGCTTTCTTT. This translates into CASSLLGVGGAFF.

V gene TRBV19 combines with J gene TRBJ2-7; 7 bases fit TRBD2. Germline CDR1 reads LNHDA; CDR2 reads SQIVND (reference sequence). J was trimmed by 0 bases and V by 5 bases; bases with no gene match: 7. This CDR3 has 15 amino acids. The CDR3 coding sequence is TGTGCCAGTAGTGCGCAGCGGGGAAGCTCCTACGAGCAGTACTTC. Translating gives CASSAQRGSSYEQYF.

This chain links TRBV27 with TRBJ1-1, with a possible D match to TRBD1 (6 bases). This CDR3 spans 13 amino acids. CDR1 MNHEY and CDR2 SMNVEV come from the germline V gene (reference sequence). The V gene lost 10 bases and the J gene lost 0 bases, with 12 bases spanning the gap. The CDR3 sequence: CATAQGLNTEAFF. The CDR3 DNA reads as TGTGCCACTGCTCAGGGGCTGAACACTGAAGCTTTCTTT.

The rearrangement joins TRBV11-3 to TRBJ1-3; D call uncertain. The germline V gene encodes CDR1 SGHNT and CDR2 YENEEA. Trimming removed 1 base from V and 0 bases from J, with 7 bases in between. The CDR3 sequence is 15 residues long. CDR3 nucleotide sequence: TGTGCCAGCAGCTTAGGTATCGGCTCTGGAAACACCATATATTTT. Encoded protein: CASSLGIGSGNTIYF. The full variable domain, in which reference TRBV11-3 and TRBJ1-3 provide the parts outside the CDR3, is EAGVVQSPRYKIIEKKQPVAFWCNPISGHNTLYWYLQNLGQGPELLIRYENEEAVDDSQLPKDRFSAERLKGVDSTLKIQPAELGDSAVYLCASSLGIGSGNTIYFGEGSWLTVV.

The V call is TRBV28, the J call TRBJ2-7, with D unresolved. V lost 8 bases and J 3 bases, leaving 20 bases between the germline ends. CDR3 length: 15 residues. Germline V gene sequence: CDR1 MDHEN, CDR2 SYDVKM. This CDR3 reads CASRYSATHYYEQYF. CDR3 nucleotide sequence: TGTGCCAGCCGATATTCAGCGACCCACTACTACGAGCAGTACTTC.

The J gene is TRBJ2-1, the V gene TRBV4-3; 8 nucleotides agree with TRBD2. The V and J ends lost 4 bases and 5 bases, in that order; junction bases with no gene match: 10. The CDR3 sequence is 16 residues long. The germline CDR1 and CDR2 sequences are LGHNA and YSLEER. CDR3 sequence: CASSPQGAGAHNEQFF. CDR3 in DNA: TGCGCCAGCAGCCCCCAGGGAGCGGGAGCCCACAATGAGCAGTTCTTC.

V gene TRBV28 combines with J gene TRBJ2-5; TRBD2 matches 11 bases. Looked up from germline, CDR1 is MDHEN and CDR2 is SYDVKM. The CDR3 is made up of 15 amino acids. V trimming: 5 bases; J trimming: 5 bases; junction bases outside the gene matches: 7. CDR3 bases: TGTGCCAGCAGTGCCGGGACTAGCGGTCCGGAGACCCAGTACTTC. This translates into CASSAGTSGPETQYF. The full variable domain, rest sourced from reference TRBV28 and TRBJ2-5, is DVKVTQSSRYLVKRTGEKVFLECVQDMDHENMFWYRQDPGLGLRLIYFSYDVKMKEKGDIPEGYSVSREKKERFSLILESASTNQTSMYLCASSAGTSGPETQYFGPGTRLLVL.

This chain joins TRBV5-1 and TRBJ2-1; TRBD2 agrees at 7 bases. Losses at the gene ends were 2 bases for V and 5 bases for J; bases not matched to a gene: 10. The CDR3 spans 16 residues. Germline CDR1 reads SGHRS; CDR2 reads YFSETQ. The CDR3 sequence is CASSFGGSPNHNEQFF. The CDR3 region has the DNA TGCGCCAGCAGCTTCGGCGGGAGTCCCAACCACAATGAGCAGTTCTTC. The complete variable domain, with remaining parts taken from reference TRBV5-1 and TRBJ2-1, reads KAGVTQTPRYLIKTRGQQVTLSCSPISGHRSVSWYQQTPGQGLQFLFEYFSETQRNKGNFPGRFSGRQFSNSRSEMNVSTLELGDSALYLCASSFGGSPNHNEQFFGPGTRLTVL.

This clone has just a few counts. The gene calls are TRBV27 and TRBJ1-4, with D perhaps TRBD1 (5 bases). The CDR3 spans 15 residues. Germline-derived CDR1 and CDR2 are MNHEY and SMNVEV (reference sequence). The V gene lost 4 bases and the J gene lost 0 bases, with 9 bases spanning the gap. The CDR3 reads CASSYRPPTNEKLFF. Here the CDR3 DNA reads TGTGCCAGCAGTTACAGGCCTCCAACTAATGAAAAACTGTTTTTT. Full variable domain (missing parts from reference TRBV27 and TRBJ1-4): EAQVTQNPRYLITVTGKKLTVTCSQNMNHEYMSWYRQDPGLGLRQIYYSMNVEVTDKGDVPEGYKVSRKEKRNFPLILESPSPNQTSLYFCASSYRPPTNEKLFFGSGTQLSVL.

This chain uses TRBV5-4 with TRBJ2-7; weak D call: TRBD2 (6 bases). The CDR3 runs to 14 residues. Per the germline V gene, CDR1 is SGHNT and CDR2 is YYREEE (reference sequence). Trimming pared 1 base from V and 0 bases from J, leaving 8 bases between. CDR3 residues: CASSLYGGSYEQYF. The CDR3 nucleotides read TGTGCCAGCAGCTTGTACGGGGGCTCCTACGAGCAGTACTTC.

The chain has TRBV28 and TRBJ2-7; D perhaps matches TRBD2 (5 bases). The CDR3 sequence is 17 residues long. The V end was cut by 3 bases, the J end by 2 bases, with 20 bases between. Germline V CDR1 and CDR2: MDHEN, SYDVKM. The CDR3 is CASSLDGSGWKAYEQYF. For the CDR3, the DNA is TGTGCCAGCAGTTTGGACGGTTCGGGATGGAAGGCCTACGAGCAGTACTTC.

This sequence joins TRBV5-6 and TRBJ2-5; 7 nucleotides agree with TRBD1. The CDR3 runs to 16 residues. Germline trimming cut 3 bases from V and 5 bases from J; bases unmatched to any gene: 13. Per germline, CDR1 SGHDT and CDR2 YYEEEE. CDR3 bases: TGTGCCAGCAGCTCCCGACCGGGACAGAGTGGGGAGACCCAGTACTTC. Its translation: CASSSRPGQSGETQYF.

The V gene is TRBV19, the J gene TRBJ1-1; TRBD1 is a possible D gene (5 bases). Per germline, CDR1 LNHDA and CDR2 SQIVND (reference sequence). V was shortened by 9 bases and J by 0 bases, with 14 bases between the two germline ends. CDR3 length: 14 amino acids. The CDR3 DNA sequence: TGTGCCAGCAGACGGGGACTTTTGAACACTGAAGCTTTCTTT. It specifies CASRRGLLNTEAFF.

J is TRBJ1-6 and V is TRBV28; D is unclear. Germline-derived CDR1 and CDR2 are MDHEN and SYDVKM. The germline V and J ends were trimmed by 3 bases and 6 bases, with 3 bases remaining between them. The CDR3 is 12 residues long. CDR3 DNA sequence: TGTGCCAGCAGTTTGAGTAATTCACCCCTCCACTTT. It specifies CASSLSNSPLHF. Together with reference TRBV28 and TRBJ1-6, the CDR3 gives the full variable domain: DVKVTQSSRYLVKRTGEKVFLECVQDMDHENMFWYRQDPGLGLRLIYFSYDVKMKEKGDIPEGYSVSREKKERFSLILESASTNQTSMYLCASSLSNSPLHFGNGTRLTVT.

The chain recombines TRBV4-1 with TRBJ2-2, with D unresolved. The V end lost 2 bases, the J end lost 6 bases, and 10 bases lay between the germline ends. Germline V gene sequence: CDR1 MGHRA, CDR2 YSYEKL. CDR3 length: 14 residues. In nucleotides, the CDR3 is TGCGCCAGCAGCCAACCCAGTGAATCCGGGGAGCTGTTTTTT. This codes for CASSQPSESGELFF.

In this sample, this clone turned up once. The gene calls are TRBV2 and TRBJ1-2; D possibly corresponds to TRBD1 (5 bases). Germline CDR1 is SNHLY and CDR2 is FYNNEI. The CDR3 loop spans 14 amino acids. The ends were cut back, 5 bases at V and 5 bases at J, with 15 bases in the middle. This chain's CDR3 is CASSSQGSMYGYTF. CDR3 nucleotide sequence: TGTGCCAGCAGTTCCCAGGGATCTATGTATGGCTACACCTTC.

The rearrangement joins TRBV6-2 or TRBV6-3 to TRBJ2-1; D may be TRBD2 (6 bases). V lost 1 base and J lost 5, with 15 bases in between. Germline CDR1 is MNHEY and CDR2 is SVGEGT. The CDR3 length is 16 residues. CDR3 nucleotides: TGTGCCAGCAGTTACTGGTTGGAGGGCCCCCACAATGAGCAGTTCTTC. It encodes CASSYWLEGPHNEQFF.

The gene calls are TRBV7-2 and TRBJ1-2, with 7 bases fitting TRBD1. V lost 5 bases and J lost 3; bases outside the gene matches: 6. The V gene's germline CDR1 is SGHTA and CDR2 FQGNSA. The CDR3 contains 14 residues. DNA of the CDR3: TGTGCCAGCAGCGCCACCACAGGGGACTATGGCTACACCTTC. Translating gives CASSATTGDYGYTF.

The chain couples TRBV30 to TRBJ2-7, with 7 positions matching TRBD2. Trimming took 4 bases from V and 3 from J; bases not matched to a gene: 3. The CDR3 consists of 12 residues. CDR1 and CDR2 from the germline V gene are GTSNPN and SVGIG (reference sequence). The CDR3 DNA sequence: TGTGCCTGGAAGGCTAGCGGCTACGAGCAGTACTTC. As protein: CAWKASGYEQYF. Looking up the rest from reference TRBV30 and TRBJ2-7 gives the full variable domain: SQTIHQWPATLVQPVGSPLSLECTVEGTSNPNLYWYRQAAGRGLQLLFYSVGIGQISSEVPQNLSASRPQDRQFILSSKKLLLSDSGFYLCAWKASGYEQYFGPGTRLTVT.

The J gene is TRBJ2-7, the V gene TRBV7-2, with TRBD2 matching 7 bases. V was clipped by 5 bases and J by 7 bases; unmatched bases: 5. Looked up from germline, CDR1 is SGHTA and CDR2 is FQGNSA. The length of the CDR3 is 12 residues. The chain's CDR3 is CASSTTSAEQYF. CDR3 DNA: TGTGCCAGCAGCACCACTAGCGCGGAGCAGTACTTC.

The V and J genes are TRBV7-6 and TRBJ1-5, with D possibly being TRBD1 (5 bases). Germline assignment: CDR1 SGHVS and CDR2 FNYEAQ. V lost 4 bases to trimming and J lost 5 bases, with 12 bases between them. The CDR3 consists of 14 residues. The CDR3 DNA reads TGTGCCAGCAGCTGGGGGGGAACCCATCAGCCCCAGCATTTT. Translation gives CASSWGGTHQPQHF. Using reference TRBV7-6 and TRBJ1-5 for the parts outside the CDR3, the full variable domain is GAGVSQSPRYKVTKRGQDVALRCDPISGHVSLYWYRQALGQGPEFLTYFNYEAQQDKSGLPNDRFSAERPEGSISTLTIQRTEQRDSAMYRCASSWGGTHQPQHFGDGTRLSIL.